This T cell receptor beta chain is from a study of blood T cells in healthy people across ages. Study observations and caveats: Diversity estimates drawn from one million T cells were deemed underestimates. Researchers report that TCR beta diversity correlated strongly with naive T cell percentage.

Regarding this clonotype: Its antigen is not known.

Ranging in age from about 6 to 90, the donors were healthy Caucasian individuals from Russia. The germline V and J ends were trimmed by 1 base and 2 bases, with 4 bases remaining between them. This CDR3 spans 13 amino acids. CDR1 SEHNR and CDR2 FQNEAQ come from the germline V gene (reference sequence). A second 7 to 11 cycle PCR used barcoded and J-beta primers. Per-sample output comprised a minimum of 2.5 million paired-end reads containing CDR3. MiXCR, applied by TCRdb to the 5' RACE reads, yields one record per CDR3 protein. The profile shows 540,000 or so distinct CDR3 sequences, 25% to 30% of them singletons.

The sequencing input was blood. The sequence was obtained from a woman aged 70 to 79 in good health. The chain employs TRBV7-9 and TRBJ2-3; D not certain. The CDR3 loop reads CASSLEYTDTQYF. DNA of the CDR3: TGTGCCAGCAGCTTAGAGTACACAGATACGCAGTATTTT.